This T cell receptor beta chain came from a study of Graves' ophthalmopathy and Graves' hyperthyroidism. On the study more broadly: Untreated patients at initial diagnosis provided peripheral blood. Regarding the study as a whole: Among expanded thyroid clonotypes above 0.001 frequency, most also occurred in blood.

Under 3 months in duration, the ophthalmopathy in affected donors had moderate-to-severe activity, CAS ≥3 and NOSPECS ≥4. Of note for this clonotype: Its antigen is not identified.

CDR3 size: 23 residues. CDR1 is ENHRY and CDR2 is SYGVKD in the germline V gene. The trim removed 0 bases at V and 3 bases at J, leaving 23 bases unmatched. From RNA, the CDR3 regions of TCR beta chains were amplified and sequenced. RT-PCR with HTBI primers came first, then second-round multiplex PCR. MiXCR, applied by TCRdb to the multiplex PCR reads, yields one record per CDR3 protein. The profile shows 500,000 to 800,000 distinct CDR3 sequences, roughly two fifths of them singletons. The rearrangement uses TRBV10-3 and TRBJ2-2; TRBD2 aligns across 9 bases. The sequencing input was peripheral blood. The source of this sequence is an adult man with Graves' ophthalmopathy. CDR3: CAISESPRPRTRGGDGYTGELFF. In nucleotides, the CDR3 is TGTGCCATCAGTGAGTCCCCTAGACCGAGAACGCGGGGGGGGGATGGCTACACCGGGGAGCTGTTTTTT.